This T cell receptor (beta chain) comes out of a study of blood T cell repertoires in COVID-19. In germline, CDR1 is LNHDA, CDR2 SQIVND (reference sequence). This CDR3 has 15 amino acids. After removal of 5 bases from V and 0 bases from J, the junction contained 5 bases not matched to a gene. Clones were sequenced by immunoSEQ multiplex PCR, and TCRdb holds only the in-frame ones, with some missing. The sample holds hundreds of thousands of clones, around 87% seen once. Sequenced: peripheral blood. The chain employs TRBV19 and TRBJ2-7; the match to TRBD1 covers 9 bases. The receptor comes from a middle-aged woman who had recovered from COVID-19. CDR3 sequence (DNA): TGTGCCAGTAGTTCCGGGACAGGGCACTCCTACGAGCAGTACTTC. Its protein is CASSSGTGHSYEQYF.